Shown below are 29 T cell receptor beta chains from a single sample sequenced in a study of T cell repertoires in cytomegalovirus infection. Antigen specificity for these receptors is unknown. One entry per CDR3 protein, called by TCRdb with MiXCR from the reads. This table has 450,000 to 600,000 distinct CDR3 sequences, approximately 42% appearing once. This specimen was cultured PBMCs, taken from culture after CMV antigen stimulation. The source is a human donor in good health (CMV status not recorded). Some clones in this sample may be carry-over from other donors' samples.

This clonotype appeared many times. The chain recombines TRBV12-3 or TRBV12-4 with TRBJ1-1, with no clear D. V lost 6 bases to trimming and J lost 0 bases, with 8 bases between them. The CDR3 has 13 residues. This CDR3 is CASSLRVNTEAFF. The CDR3 nucleotides read TGTGCCAGCAGCTTAAGGGTGAACACTGAAGCTTTCTTT.

The gene calls are TRBV5-6 and TRBJ2-3; 10 bases map to TRBD2. The junction had 17 bases not matched to a gene; V was cut back by 5 bases and J by 2 bases. The CDR3 is 19 amino acids. Germline V gene data show CDR1 as SGHDT and CDR2 as YYEEEE. The CDR3 protein is CASSSSGGVSQLTTDTQYF. CDR3 nucleotides: TGTGCCAGCAGTTCCAGCGGGGGGGTTAGTCAACTCACCACAGATACGCAGTATTTT. Full variable domain (remainder filled in from reference TRBV5-6 and TRBJ2-3): DAGVTQSPTHLIKTRGQQVTLRCSPKSGHDTVSWYQQALGQGPQFIFQYYEEEERQRGNFPDRFSGHQFPNYSSELNVNALLLGDSALYLCASSSSGGVSQLTTDTQYFGPGTRLTVL.

The V call is TRBV4-1, the J call TRBJ2-4; D unresolved. Germline V CDR1 and CDR2: MGHRA, YSYEKL. The CDR3 extends over 16 amino acids. Trimming took 0 bases from V and 1 from J, leaving 10 bases between them. DNA of the CDR3: TGCGCCAGCAGCCAAGATCAGTATGGGGCCAAAAACATTCAGTACTTC. Protein sequence: CASSQDQYGAKNIQYF.

This rearrangement joins TRBV19 to TRBJ1-2; D gene ambiguous. V shed 1 base and J shed 4 bases, with 10 bases lying between them. This CDR3 comprises 14 residues. The germline V gene has CDR1 LNHDA and CDR2 SQIVND (reference sequence). CDR3 nucleotides: TGTGCCAGTAGTATAGGAAGGTCTGGCTATGGCTACACCTTC. Translation gives CASSIGRSGYGYTF.

This clonotype appeared a few times. V gene TRBV6-5 combines with J gene TRBJ1-3; no definite D call. Per the germline V gene, CDR1 is MNHEY and CDR2 is SVGAGI. Trimming removed 6 bases from V and 0 bases from J, with 6 bases in between. The CDR3 runs to 13 residues. CDR3: CASRAGSGNTIYF. DNA of the CDR3: TGTGCCAGCAGGGCGGGCTCTGGAAACACCATATATTTT.

This clonotype was seen many times. The chain has TRBV7-2 and TRBJ1-5; the D gene is possibly TRBD1 (5 bases). Germline CDR1 reads SGHTA; CDR2 reads FQGNSA. The CDR3 runs to 15 residues. V shed 2 bases and J shed 1 base, with 9 bases lying between them. The DNA of the CDR3 is TGTGCCAGCAGCTTAAGTTGGGGGAGCAATCAGCCCCAGCATTTT. Translating it yields CASSLSWGSNQPQHF.

The table lists this clonotype with many counts. The chain joins TRBV7-2 to TRBJ1-1; possible D gene TRBD1, 6 bases. CDR1 SGHTA and CDR2 FQGNSA come from the germline V gene. Trimming took 2 bases from V and 7 from J, leaving 11 bases between them. The CDR3 consists of 13 residues. The CDR3: CASSLSRTVEAFF. The CDR3 DNA follows: TGTGCCAGCAGCTTATCCCGGACAGTTGAAGCTTTCTTT.

This clonotype was seen a few times. The chain combines TRBV7-2 with TRBJ2-7, with 10 bases that match TRBD2. The germline CDR1 and CDR2 sequences are SGHTA and FQGNSA. This CDR3 is 13 amino acids long. The V segment lost 3 bases and the J segment 6 bases; nucleotides outside the gene matches: 2. CDR3 nucleotide sequence: TGTGCCAGCAGCTTCACTAGCGGGGTCGAGCAGTACTTC. As protein: CASSFTSGVEQYF.

The chain carries TRBV7-4 and TRBJ1-2; the D is unclear. This CDR3 has 12 amino acids. V was clipped by 7 bases and J by 8 bases, with 14 bases between them. Germline V CDR1 and CDR2: SGHVT, SQSDAQ. The CDR3 sequence: CASTPGGVGYTF. Written as DNA, the CDR3 is TGTGCCAGCACCCCAGGCGGGGTCGGCTACACCTTC.

This clonotype was picked up one time. As the CDR3 is not closed by the conserved phenylalanine or tryptophan, this likely results from a read error. The chain has TRBV12-5 and TRBJ2-3; no reliable D call. Trimming removed 5 bases from V and 2 bases from J, with 11 bases in between. Germline CDR1 LGHNT, CDR2 FRNRAP. This CDR3 has 14 residues. CDR3 nucleotide sequence: TGTGCTAGTGGTCCACCGACTTCCACAGATACGCAGTATCTT. This gives the protein CASGPPTSTDTQYL.

This clonotype was counted at least ten times. The rearrangement uses TRBV7-2 and TRBJ2-1, with D hard to call. Germline loops: CDR1 SGHTA, CDR2 FQGNSA. The CDR3 contains 14 residues. Trimming left V 2 bases short and J 9 bases short, with 14 bases between. Here the CDR3 DNA reads TGTGCCAGCAGCTTATCCGTGCAGGTGGGTGAGCAGTTCTTC. Its protein is CASSLSVQVGEQFF.

This clonotype came up a few times. The J gene is TRBJ2-7, the V gene TRBV6-1; 7 bases agree with TRBD1. The V gene end was trimmed by 6 bases and the J gene end by 4 bases; junction bases not matched to a gene: 6. CDR3 length: 13 residues. Germline V CDR1 and CDR2: MNHNS, SASEGT. The CDR3 nucleotides are TGTGCCAGCAGGGGCAGGGGGATGTACGAGCAGTACTTC. It translates to CASRGRGMYEQYF.

V usage is TRBV27 and J usage is TRBJ2-4, with D perhaps assigned TRBD1 or TRBD2 (5 bases each). The V gene lost 6 bases and the J gene lost 3 bases, with 15 bases spanning the gap. There are 15 residues in the CDR3. Per the germline V gene, CDR1 is MNHEY and CDR2 is SMNVEV (reference sequence). The CDR3 nucleotides are TGTGCCAGCAGCCTGGGGGTTGGTGGCAAAAACATTCAGTACTTC. Translated: CASSLGVGGKNIQYF.

V gene TRBV9 combines with J gene TRBJ2-7, with TRBD2 matching 10 bases. In germline, CDR1 is SGDLS, CDR2 YYNGEE. The CDR3 length is 16 residues. The V segment lost 0 bases and the J segment 5 bases; nucleotides outside the gene matches: 8. CDR3 amino acids: CASSVGSAGGRNEQYF. In DNA, the CDR3 is TGTGCCAGCAGCGTAGGGTCAGCGGGAGGGAGGAACGAGCAGTACTTC.

The chain carries TRBV7-6 and TRBJ2-4, with TRBD1 identical over 11 bases. CDR3 length: 14 residues. Germline-derived CDR1 and CDR2 are SGHVS and FNYEAQ. V lost 4 bases and J lost 6; bases outside the gene matches: 2. In DNA form, the CDR3 reads TGTGCCAGCAGCTGGGGACAGGGGGGAAACATTCAGTACTTC. Its protein is CASSWGQGGNIQYF.

The chain joins TRBV2 to TRBJ2-7; D possibly matches TRBD1 or TRBD2 (5 bases each). The CDR3 contains 17 residues. V dropped 6 bases and J dropped 2 bases, with 23 bases sitting between them. Germline V gene lookup returns CDR1 SNHLY and CDR2 FYNNEI. CDR3 residues: CASSSGLVGAPTYEQYF. CDR3 coding DNA: TGTGCCAGCAGCTCAGGGTTGGTGGGAGCCCCAACCTACGAGCAGTACTTC.

The rearrangement joins TRBV7-6 to TRBJ2-7; 8 nucleotides align to TRBD2. V lost 4 bases to trimming and J lost 3 bases; unmatched junction nucleotides: 5. Germline V gives CDR1 SGHVS, CDR2 FNYEAQ. The CDR3 totals 14 residues. CDR3: CASSSGTSVYEQYF. CDR3 bases: TGTGCCAGCAGCTCCGGGACTAGTGTCTACGAGCAGTACTTC.

This clonotype was counted many times. The chain is built from TRBV7-2 and TRBJ2-7; 7 positions agree with TRBD1. This CDR3 comprises 15 residues. CDR1 SGHTA and CDR2 FQGNSA come from the germline V gene. V lost 3 bases, J lost 4 bases, and 9 bases stayed unmatched. The CDR3 region has the DNA TGTGCCAGCAGCTTTGTCCCCGGGACAGAGTACGAGCAGTACTTC. It is translated as CASSFVPGTEYEQYF.

The chain recombines TRBV6-2 or TRBV6-3 with TRBJ2-7; D is possibly TRBD1 or TRBD2 (5 bases each). The CDR3 loop spans 15 amino acids. V lost 6 bases, J lost 3 bases, and 18 bases lay in between. In germline, CDR1 is MNHEY, CDR2 SVGEGT. CDR3 loop: CASSYGAGRLYEQYF. The CDR3 DNA reads TGTGCCAGCAGCTACGGGGCAGGGCGCCTCTACGAGCAGTACTTC.

V usage is TRBV7-8 and J usage is TRBJ2-5; 8 bases align to TRBD1. Germline CDR1 is SGHVS and CDR2 is FQNEAQ. The CDR3 is 17 amino acids. After removal of 5 bases from V and 1 base from J, the junction contained 12 bases not matched to a gene. In nucleotides, the CDR3 is TGTGCCAGCAGCGTCTATCGGGACAGGCGAGTCCAAGAGACCCAGTACTTC. It translates to CASSVYRDRRVQETQYF.

This clonotype was detected a few times. The chain is built from TRBV4-3 and TRBJ1-5; the D is unclear. CDR1 is LGHNA, CDR2 YSLEER, per germline. CDR3 length equals 15 residues. Between the trimmed V and J ends, which lost 1 base and 0 bases, there was a span of 7 bases. The CDR3 sequence: CASSQGVYSNQPQHF. The CDR3 DNA is TGCGCCAGCAGCCAAGGAGTTTATAGCAATCAGCCCCAGCATTTT.

The V call is TRBV15, the J call TRBJ2-5; TRBD1 aligns across 9 bases. Germline CDR1 LNHNV, CDR2 YYDKDF (reference sequence). After removal of 7 bases from V and 9 bases from J, the junction contained 12 bases not matched to a gene. CDR3 length equals 14 residues. CDR3 DNA sequence: TGTGCCACCAACCGGGACAGGGCTTTCGGGGCCCAGTACTTC. As protein: CATNRDRAFGAQYF.

Comment on this clonotype: A much larger clone lies a single base off, so this may be a read error. V and J are TRBV7-2 and TRBJ2-2; maybe TRBD1 (8 bases). The CDR3 runs to 15 residues. The germline V gene has CDR1 SGHTA and CDR2 FQGNSA. The CDR3: CASSPGQGGTEELFF. CDR3 coding DNA: TGTGCCAGCAGCCCAGGACAGGGAGGGACCGAGGAGCTGTTTTTT. The complete variable domain, with remaining parts taken from reference TRBV7-2 and TRBJ2-2, reads GAGVSQSPSNKVTEKGKDVELRCDPISGHTALYWYRQSLGQGLEFLIYFQGNSAPDKSGLPSDRFSAERTGGSVSTLTIQRTQQEDSAVYLCASSPGQGGTEELFFGEGSRLTVL.

This chain uses TRBV7-8 with TRBJ2-1; D is unresolved. This CDR3 region has 12 residues. Per the germline V gene, CDR1 is SGHVS and CDR2 is FQNEAQ. The V gene lost 2 bases and the J gene lost 8 bases, with 7 bases spanning the gap. The CDR3 loop reads CASSLPSDEQFF. The CDR3 DNA sequence: TGTGCCAGCAGCTTACCCTCAGATGAGCAGTTCTTC. The full variable domain, completed using reference TRBV7-8 and TRBJ2-1, is GAGVSQSPRYKVAKRGQDVALRCDPISGHVSLFWYQQALGQGPEFLTYFQNEAQLDKSGLPSDRFFAERPEGSVSTLKIQRTQQEDSAVYLCASSLPSDEQFFGPGTRLTVL.

The chain employs TRBV7-2 and TRBJ2-3; 11 bases map to TRBD2. J gave up 3 bases and V 2 bases, and 4 bases lay outside the gene matches. CDR3 length: 16 amino acids. The germline V gene has CDR1 SGHTA and CDR2 FQGNSA. CDR3 nucleotides: TGTGCCAGCAGCTTACCGATAGCGGGGGGGACAGATACGCAGTATTTT. It is translated as CASSLPIAGGTDTQYF.

The V call is TRBV20-1, the J call TRBJ2-5; either TRBD1 or TRBD2 may supply D (5 bases each). The CDR3 contains 14 residues. Germline V gene data show CDR1 as DFQATT and CDR2 as SNEGSKA (reference sequence). V dropped 5 bases and J dropped 7 bases, with 20 bases sitting between them. Here the CDR3 DNA reads TGCAGTGCTTATTCCGGGACGCCCGGAGCGACCCAGTACTTC. Translation: CSAYSGTPGATQYF.

This clonotype was seen more than once but under ten times. The genes are TRBV7-6 and TRBJ1-2, with a tentative D call TRBD1 (5 bases). CDR3 length equals 15 residues. CDR1 is SGHVS, CDR2 FNYEAQ, per germline. The germline V and J ends were trimmed by 1 base and 4 bases, with 13 bases remaining between them. CDR3 coding DNA: TGTGCCAGCAGCTTAGGGAATTGGGGGAGCTATGGCTACACCTTC. This codes for CASSLGNWGSYGYTF.

This clonotype was counted a few times. CDR3 sequence reads: CASSSPRAYEQYF. The CDR3, as DNA: TGTGCCAGCAGCTCTCCACGAGCTTACGAGCAGTACTTC. The chain recombines TRBV7-2 with TRBJ2-7; D is unclear. The germline V gene has CDR1 SGHTA and CDR2 FQGNSA. Trimming left V 4 bases short and J 4 bases short, with 11 bases between. The CDR3 extends over 13 amino acids.

This clonotype turned up a few times. The genes are TRBV15 and TRBJ1-3, with D hard to call. The V gene lost 3 bases and the J gene lost 0 bases, with 3 bases spanning the gap. The CDR3 extends over 13 amino acids. Germline V gene sequence: CDR1 LNHNV, CDR2 YYDKDF (reference sequence). The DNA of the CDR3 is TGTGCCACCAGCAGGGGCTCTGGAAACACCATATATTTT. Its protein product is CATSRGSGNTIYF.